Listed here are 26 T cell receptor beta chains from one sample, sequenced in a study of identical twins. One entry per CDR3 protein, called by TCRdb with MiXCR from the 5' RACE reads. Altogether 500,000 or so distinct CDR3 sequences are present, approximately 15% being singletons, with the ten largest covering approximately 0.98%. The same data also went into a second study, on yellow fever vaccine responses in identical twins.

Sequences were obtained from CD4+ T cells sorted from blood. The source is a woman aged 18-35 years in good health.

This clonotype has ten or more counts. The rearrangement links TRBV7-9 to TRBJ2-5; TRBD1 agrees at 7 bases. Trimming removed 2 bases from V and 4 bases from J; junction bases left unmatched: 7. Looked up from germline, CDR1 is SEHNR and CDR2 is FQNEAQ (reference sequence). This CDR3 comprises 15 residues. The CDR3 sequence: CASSLRGPGGETQYF. The DNA of the CDR3 is TGTGCCAGCAGCTTACGGGGCCCAGGGGGAGAGACCCAGTACTTC.

The chain joins TRBV27 to TRBJ2-7; D uncertain. Germline V CDR1 and CDR2: MNHEY, SMNVEV (reference sequence). Deletions cut 2 bases from V and 2 bases from J, with 13 bases between. The CDR3 has 15 residues. The chain's CDR3 is CASSLSQTRTYEQYF. CDR3 DNA: TGTGCCAGCAGTTTAAGTCAAACTCGAACCTACGAGCAGTACTTC.

This clonotype was observed a few times. The V gene is TRBV12-3 or TRBV12-4, the J gene TRBJ2-5; 7 bases are shared with TRBD2. The CDR3 consists of 14 residues. J was trimmed by 4 bases and V by 8 bases; bases with no gene match: 10. CDR3 sequence: CASCRGRARETQYF. The DNA of the CDR3 is TGTGCCAGCTGTCGAGGGAGGGCGAGAGAGACCCAGTACTTC.

This clonotype was found many times. The rearrangement joins TRBV7-9 to TRBJ2-3; the D gene is possibly TRBD2 (6 bases). The ends were cut back, 5 bases at V and 0 bases at J, with 15 bases in the middle. The CDR3 is 16 amino acids. The V gene's germline CDR1 is SEHNR and CDR2 FQNEAQ (reference sequence). In DNA, the CDR3 is TGTGCCAGCAGCGACAGACTAGGGGAGAGCACAGATACGCAGTATTTT. Its protein product is CASSDRLGESTDTQYF.

The chain has TRBV3-1 and TRBJ2-3; D unclear. CDR1 LGHDT and CDR2 YNNKEL come from the germline V gene (reference sequence). This CDR3 has 16 amino acids. Trimming pared 4 bases from V and 1 base from J, leaving 15 bases between. In DNA form, the CDR3 reads TGTGCCAGCAGCCGACCCTCCGGGCCTCGCACAGATACGCAGTATTTT. Protein sequence: CASSRPSGPRTDTQYF.

V usage is TRBV4-1 and J usage is TRBJ2-5; 9 positions match TRBD2. This CDR3 has 18 amino acids. Germline-derived CDR1 and CDR2 are MGHRA and YSYEKL. Unmatched junction bases numbered 16, after V lost 4 bases and J lost 4 bases. The CDR3 loop reads CASSPPPGSAGGRETQYF. CDR3 DNA sequence: TGCGCCAGCAGCCCCCCCCCTGGATCAGCGGGGGGCCGAGAGACCCAGTACTTC.

The V call is TRBV12-3 or TRBV12-4, the J call TRBJ1-5, with no clear D. The CDR3 has 13 residues. Trimming left V 2 bases short and J 7 bases short, with 9 bases between. DNA of the CDR3: TGTGCCAGCAGTTTAAGGAAGAACCAGCCCCAGCATTTT. Amino acids: CASSLRKNQPQHF.

A few counts support this clonotype. The CDR3 DNA reads TGTGCCAGCAGTCCTCTTCGTGGGTCGGGGGAGCTGTTTTTT. Its protein product is CASSPLRGSGELFF. The chain carries TRBV12-3 or TRBV12-4 and TRBJ2-2, with D unclear. V was pared by 5 bases and J by 8 bases, with 15 bases between. The CDR3 is made up of 14 amino acids.

This sequence joins TRBV28 and TRBJ2-6; 9 nucleotides agree with TRBD1. CDR3 size: 15 residues. Germline assignment: CDR1 MDHEN and CDR2 SYDVKM. V shed 6 bases and J 2 bases; nucleotides not matched to a gene: 2. CDR3 amino acids: CASSHRGPGANVLTF. The CDR3 DNA reads as TGTGCCAGCAGCCACAGGGGGCCTGGGGCCAACGTCCTGACTTTC.

This clonotype occurred a few times. V is TRBV5-1 and J is TRBJ2-1, with TRBD2 as a possible D gene (5 bases). The V gene lost 2 bases and the J gene lost 0 bases, with 12 bases spanning the gap. Germline V CDR1 and CDR2: SGHRS, YFSETQ. The CDR3 runs 16 residues. In DNA form, the CDR3 reads TGCGCCAGCAGCTTTCTCGGAGGCCGCTCCTACAATGAGCAGTTCTTC. Encoded protein: CASSFLGGRSYNEQFF.

This chain connects TRBV29-1 to TRBJ1-2; TRBD1 might be the D (5 bases). V was shortened by 2 bases and J by 4 bases, with 8 bases between the two germline ends. Germline-derived CDR1 and CDR2 are SQVTM and ANQGSEA. The CDR3 runs to 12 residues. CDR3 sequence reads: CSVEWGTYGYTF. CDR3 nucleotides: TGCAGCGTTGAATGGGGCACCTATGGCTACACCTTC. Using reference TRBV29-1 and TRBJ1-2 for the parts outside the CDR3, the full variable domain is SAVISQKPSRDICQRGTSLTIQCQVDSQVTMMFWYRQQPGQSLTLIATANQGSEATYESGFVIDKFPISRPNLTFSTLTVSNMSPEDSSIYLCSVEWGTYGYTFGSGTRLTVV.

The rearrangement links TRBV11-2 to TRBJ2-7, with 9 bases lining up with TRBD1. The CDR3 totals 14 residues. Germline-derived CDR1 and CDR2 are SGHAT and FQNNGV. Trimming at V came to 5 bases and at J to 7 bases, leaving 9 bases not matched to a gene. CDR3 loop: CASSLPRDRAEQYF. The CDR3 DNA follows: TGTGCCAGCAGCCTACCCCGGGACAGGGCTGAGCAGTACTTC.

The V call is TRBV28, the J call TRBJ2-7; possible D gene TRBD1, 6 bases. CDR1 and CDR2 from the germline V gene are MDHEN and SYDVKM. The CDR3 is 14 amino acids. V was trimmed by 3 bases and J by 7 bases, leaving 16 bases between them. This CDR3 reads CASSLTGFTREQYF. The CDR3, as DNA: TGTGCCAGCAGTTTGACAGGTTTCACTAGGGAGCAGTACTTC.

The rearrangement uses TRBV29-1 and TRBJ2-3; no definite D call. This CDR3 is 11 amino acids long. Germline V gives CDR1 SQVTM, CDR2 ANQGSEA. Trimming stripped 5 bases from V and 4 bases from J, with 7 bases between. CDR3 sequence (DNA): TGCAGCGTTAAGAAGGCAGATACGCAGTATTTT. Protein product: CSVKKADTQYF.

The genes are TRBV7-6 and TRBJ2-1, with TRBD2 matching over 9 bases. The CDR3 consists of 15 residues. The trim removed 7 bases at V and 4 bases at J, leaving 8 bases unmatched. Germline V gives CDR1 SGHVS, CDR2 FNYEAQ. The CDR3 DNA reads as TGTGCCAGCACCCCTCGCGGGGGGGGATACAATGAGCAGTTCTTC. It specifies CASTPRGGGYNEQFF.

J is TRBJ2-3 and V is TRBV7-9; D is perhaps TRBD1 (5 bases). The CDR3 spans 14 residues. Germline V CDR1 and CDR2: SEHNR, FQNEAQ (reference sequence). Trimming removed 5 bases at V and 1 base at J, with 10 bases between. The chain's CDR3 is CASSLETGTDTQYF. In nucleotides, the CDR3 is TGTGCCAGCAGCCTAGAGACAGGCACAGATACGCAGTATTTT.

In this sample, this clonotype turned up a few times. The V and J genes are TRBV10-3 and TRBJ2-3; TRBD2 matches 7 bases. J lost 2 bases, V lost 6 bases, and 8 bases had no gene match. Germline loops: CDR1 ENHRY, CDR2 SYGVKD. The CDR3 runs 15 residues. DNA of the CDR3: TGTGCCATCAGGACCGCGGGAGCGTCCACAGATACGCAGTATTTT. Protein: CAIRTAGASTDTQYF.

In this sample, this clonotype turned up a few times. The CDR3 DNA sequence: TGTGCCAGCAGCTTAAGAGCGGGAGGATTCAATGAGCAGTTCTTC. Protein: CASSLRAGGFNEQFF. The chain joins TRBV11-1 to TRBJ2-1; 9 bases align to TRBD2. The CDR3 has 15 amino acids. CDR1 and CDR2 (germline): SGHAT, FQDESV (reference sequence). V lost 2 bases and J lost 6; bases outside the gene matches: 5.

The chain employs TRBV5-6 and TRBJ2-2, with a possible D match to TRBD2 (7 bases). Deletions cut 0 bases from V and 6 bases from J, with 15 bases between. The CDR3 runs to 16 residues. CDR1 and CDR2 (germline): SGHDT, YYEEEE. The CDR3 region is CASSLDPRGPSGELFF. The CDR3 DNA is TGTGCCAGCAGCTTGGACCCGCGGGGGCCTTCCGGGGAGCTGTTTTTT.

This clonotype was detected only a few times. The chain employs TRBV7-2 and TRBJ1-4; D gene ambiguous. The CDR3 has 16 residues. The V and J ends lost 1 base and 0 bases respectively, with 9 bases between them. Germline V CDR1 and CDR2: SGHTA, FQGNSA. The CDR3 sequence is CASSLVVQATNEKLFF. In nucleotides, the CDR3 is TGTGCCAGCAGCTTAGTTGTGCAGGCAACTAATGAAAAACTGTTTTTT.

A few counts support this clonotype. The chain carries TRBV28 and TRBJ2-7; D could derive from TRBD1 or TRBD2 (5 bases each). CDR1 is MDHEN and CDR2 is SYDVKM in the germline V gene. The V and J ends lost 0 bases and 0 bases respectively, with 12 bases between them. CDR3 length equals 16 residues. CDR3 loop: CASSLWDKGSSYEQYF. CDR3 coding DNA: TGTGCCAGCAGTTTATGGGACAAGGGGAGCTCCTACGAGCAGTACTTC.

This chain connects TRBV20-1 to TRBJ2-1; tentatively, D is TRBD2 (6 bases). V was shortened by 3 bases and J by 5 bases, with 11 bases between the two germline ends. Per germline, CDR1 DFQATT and CDR2 SNEGSKA (reference sequence). The CDR3 spans 13 residues. CDR3 in amino acids: CSASSLANNEQFF. The CDR3 bases are TGCAGTGCTAGTAGTCTAGCGAACAATGAGCAGTTCTTC.

The V gene is TRBV20-1, the J gene TRBJ2-3; no firm D call. This CDR3 has 13 residues. Trimming shortened V by 3 bases and J by 4 bases, and 11 bases separated the two germline ends. Germline lookup yields CDR1 DFQATT and CDR2 SNEGSKA (reference sequence). CDR3 protein: CSARQEGPDTQYF. The CDR3 coding sequence is TGCAGTGCTAGGCAGGAAGGGCCAGATACGCAGTATTTT.

The CDR3 loop reads CASTWEAGVYNEQFF. In DNA form, the CDR3 reads TGTGCCAGTACTTGGGAGGCGGGAGTCTACAATGAGCAGTTCTTC. This chain uses TRBV19 with TRBJ2-1, with 7 bases that match TRBD2. CDR3 length: 15 amino acids. V trimming: 7 bases; J trimming: 3 bases; junction bases outside the gene matches: 9. CDR1 is LNHDA and CDR2 is SQIVND in the germline V gene (reference sequence).

In its sample, this clonotype was seen a few times. The chain combines TRBV12-3 or TRBV12-4 with TRBJ1-1; D is possibly TRBD1 (5 bases). The CDR3 extends over 16 amino acids. The V end was cut by 6 bases, the J end by 1 base, with 18 bases between. The CDR3 region is CASSLRRGVRNTEAFF. Here the CDR3 DNA reads TGTGCCAGCAGCTTACGAAGAGGGGTGAGGAACACTGAAGCTTTCTTT.

This chain joins TRBV20-1 and TRBJ2-7; D is unresolved. V was cut by 2 bases and J by 7 bases, with 18 bases left in between. The CDR3 extends over 14 amino acids. In germline, CDR1 is DFQATT, CDR2 SNEGSKA (reference sequence). For the CDR3, the DNA is TGCAGTGCTAGATTAGGCGACCGGTTAGGGGAGCAGTACTTC. The encoded protein is CSARLGDRLGEQYF.